These T cell receptor beta chains were read from a single sample in a study of T cell changes during pregnancy in multiple sclerosis. Sequencing used immunoSEQ multiplex PCR; TCRdb keeps in-frame clones, though not all of them. This table holds about 70,000 clones, roughly 92% found once. The source material was peripheral blood, sampled before pregnancy. Every receptor here comes from a female donor with multiple sclerosis, enrolled in a pregnancy study. CDR3s include the opening cysteine and the closing phenylalanine or tryptophan. Clone size appears in some rows only: once, few, many, or a class for an expanded clone.

j_gene,len,abundance,v_gene,CDR3aa
TRBJ2-3,14,-,TRBV9,CASSLEISTDTQYF
TRBJ1-2,16,-,TRBV14,CASSQDLPIINYGYTF
TRBJ2-4,14,many,TRBV30,CAWSGTGDVGIQYF
TRBJ2-2,17,few,TRBV28,CASSSTTSGLNTGELFF
TRBJ2-3,15,-,TRBV6-4,CASSGGTSGTDTQYF
TRBJ1-5,16,-,TRBV7-8,CASSFSGPYSNQPQHF
TRBJ1-6,14,-,TRBV7-2,CASKPDSRNSPLHF
TRBJ1-4,14,-,TRBV5-6,CASSLAGGGKKLFF
TRBJ1-5,15,-,TRBV7-9,CASKETDYSNQPQHF
TRBJ1-5,13,-,TRBV28,CASRDREMQPQHF
TRBJ2-7,14,-,TRBV27,CASRYRGTGNEQYF
TRBJ2-5,15,-,TRBV5-1,CASRPSGGAQETQYF
TRBJ2-7,14,few,TRBV9,CASSVGERNYEQYF
TRBJ1-2,13,-,TRBV5-1,CASSSSRDYGYTF
TRBJ1-2,13,-,TRBV5-1,CASTKTGEWGYTF
TRBJ2-1,14,-,TRBV4-3,CASSQRTSRPEQFF
TRBJ2-3,15,-,TRBV28,CASSLKNTLRDTQYF
TRBJ2-7,15,-,TRBV7-2,CASSLGRGGRYEQYF
TRBJ2-1,14,-,TRBV9,CASSGSSRGLGQFF
TRBJ2-2,17,-,TRBV7-2,CASSSTGGQINTGELFF
TRBJ1-4,16,-,TRBV28,CASSFRVRRRNEKLFF
TRBJ2-1,14,-,TRBV11-2,CASTLKEIHNEQFF
TRBJ2-3,14,-,TRBV18,CASSPGPLSDTQYF
TRBJ1-1,14,-,TRBV15,CATSSHRGLTEAFF
TRBJ2-1,17,-,TRBV18,CASSPRVSGRAANEQFF
TRBJ1-5,15,-,TRBV5-3,CARSFRQGSNQPQHF
TRBJ2-4,15,-,TRBV11-3,CASSLGGLAEYIQYF
TRBJ2-7,14,-,TRBV28,CASSLGRVWYEQYF
TRBJ2-5,15,-,TRBV10-3,CAISESLAGQETQYF
TRBJ1-4,14,-,TRBV18,CASSPRTGDEKLFF
TRBJ2-3,16,-,TRBV29-1,CSATIPQMLAADTQYF
TRBJ2-7,15,-,TRBV19,CASSIVGAFPYEQYF
TRBJ1-1,14,-,TRBV5-1,CASRRGVMDTEAFF
TRBJ2-1,16,-,TRBV19,CASSTPSGTAYNEQFF
TRBJ1-1,13,-,TRBV11-3,CASQGGGGTEAFF
TRBJ1-2,14,-,TRBV6-5,CASSRHWTAQGYTF
TRBJ1-1,16,-,TRBV11-2,CASSPDRQGLSTEAFF
TRBJ2-3,18,-,TRBV4-1,CASSQPIIAGGTADTQYF
TRBJ2-5,15,-,TRBV6-5,CASSYSSAGQETQYF
TRBJ1-4,12,-,TRBV11-2,CASSPGRNLLFF
TRBJ2-2,16,-,TRBV19,CASSGDRGDWAGELFF
TRBJ1-2,13,once,TRBV28,CASSRPGKGGYTF
TRBJ2-5,14,-,TRBV5-1,CASSFDVTQETQYF
TRBJ2-3,12,-,TRBV7-9,CASWEPTDTQYF
TRBJ2-1,11,-,TRBV4-1,CASGQGYEQFF
TRBJ1-2,15,once,TRBV2,CASRLSGTGKFGYTF
TRBJ2-2,14,-,TRBV7-9,CASSRRANTGELFF
TRBJ2-7,13,-,TRBV7-9,CASSPPSVHEQYF
TRBJ1-1,16,-,TRBV6-5,CASSSSTVGQNTEAFF
TRBJ2-1,16,-,TRBV2,CASSNPLREANNEQFF
TRBJ2-1,16,-,TRBV5-6,CASSLSGTSLLDEQFF
TRBJ2-5,14,-,TRBV5-1,CASSLDPEEETQYF
TRBJ2-7,13,-,TRBV30,CAWSVRRETEQYF
TRBJ2-7,15,-,TRBV4-1,CASSHEAGISYEQYF
TRBJ1-1,19,-,TRBV30,CAWRRGTGVYAPMNTEAFF
TRBJ1-2,16,-,TRBV7-9,CASSLVATGLNYGYTF
TRBJ2-3,15,-,TRBV7-3,CASSSSGISTDTQYF